This T cell receptor (beta chain) emerged from a study of blood T cell repertoires in COVID-19. Study overall: The origin of the acute and convalescent COVID-19 samples was the United States, Italy and Spain. Sample material is recorded as cDNA or gDNA derived from T cells, B-cell-depleted T cells, or PBMCs.

Per the original data handling: Amplification of reference gene primers was used by the study to estimate nucleated cell counts. Profiled with immunoSEQ multiplex PCR; TCRdb holds only in-frame clones, not every one. The V and J calls and clone size were taken over from that table, and D and trimming were inferred from the DNA. Of over 400,000 clones listed, approximately 91% were seen once; the top ten hold about 8%. The V and J ends lost 2 bases and 5 bases, in that order; junction bases with no gene match: 4. The CDR3 loop spans 14 amino acids. Germline V gene sequence: CDR1 LNHDA, CDR2 SQIVND (reference sequence). Seattle patients were enrolled while actively infected and followed longitudinally.

Sequencing used peripheral blood. The clonotype was recovered from a woman in her fifties or sixties with COVID-19, enrolled during active disease. The chain joins TRBV19 to TRBJ2-5, with 8 bases identical to TRBD1. The CDR3: CASSIQGAGETQYF. The DNA for the CDR3 is TGTGCCAGTAGTATACAGGGGGCTGGGGAGACCCAGTACTTC.